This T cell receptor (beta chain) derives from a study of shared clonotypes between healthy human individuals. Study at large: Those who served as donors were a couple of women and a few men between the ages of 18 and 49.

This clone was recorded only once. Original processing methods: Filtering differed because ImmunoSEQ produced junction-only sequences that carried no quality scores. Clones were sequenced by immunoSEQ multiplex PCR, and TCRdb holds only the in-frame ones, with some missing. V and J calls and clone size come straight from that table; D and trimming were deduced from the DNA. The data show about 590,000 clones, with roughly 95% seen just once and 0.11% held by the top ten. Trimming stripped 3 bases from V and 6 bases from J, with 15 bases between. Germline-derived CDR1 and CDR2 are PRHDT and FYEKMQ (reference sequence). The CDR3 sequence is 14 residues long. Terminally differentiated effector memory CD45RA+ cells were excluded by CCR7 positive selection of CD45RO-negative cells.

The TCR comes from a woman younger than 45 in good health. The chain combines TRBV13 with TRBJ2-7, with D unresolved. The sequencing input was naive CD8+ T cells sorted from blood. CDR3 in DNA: TGTGCCAGCAGCTTTAGAAACCGGGTCGCCGAGCAGTACTTC. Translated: CASSFRNRVAEQYF. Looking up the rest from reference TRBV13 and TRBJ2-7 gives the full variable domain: AAGVIQSPRHLIKEKRETATLKCYPIPRHDTVYWYQQGPGQDPQFLISFYEKMQSDKGSIPDRFSAQQFSDYHSELNMSSLELGDSALYFCASSFRNRVAEQYFGPGTRLTVT.